This T cell receptor beta chain is from a study of blood T cell repertoires in COVID-19. Overall study context: Samples of COVID-19 (acute and convalescent) were obtained from the United States, Italy and Spain.

This clone was seen a handful of times. Study processing details: Scientists estimated how many nucleated cells there were by amplifying reference gene primers. Repertoires were generated with immunoSEQ multiplex PCR, while TCRdb's copy carries only in-frame clones and drops some. The V and J calls and the clone size are those of that table, but D and trimming were determined from the DNA. The table records roughly 29,000 clones, around 83% of them present only once. This CDR3 is 15 amino acids long. Trimming removed 5 bases from V and 5 bases from J; junction bases left unmatched: 8. In germline, CDR1 is SGHTA, CDR2 FQGTGA.

The material sequenced was peripheral blood. The TCR comes from a man aged 70 or older with active COVID-19. This sequence joins TRBV7-3 and TRBJ2-1, with 8 positions matching TRBD1. The CDR3 DNA reads TGTGCCAGCAGCCGAACAGGGGGGAATAACAATGAGCAGTTCTTC. Amino acids: CASSRTGGNNNEQFF.